The 26 T cell receptor beta chains below come from one sample, sequenced in a study of shared clonotypes between healthy human individuals. CD8 cells classed as naive were CD45RO-negative and positively selected for CCR7, excluding terminally differentiated effector memory CD45RA+ cells. TCRdb's copy holds only in-frame clones and misses some; the assay was immunoSEQ multiplex PCR. The sample shows about 800,000 clones, approximately 97% of them seen only once. What was sequenced was naive CD8+ T cells sorted from blood. These receptors originate from a man aged 25 to 40 in good health.

This clone turned up a few times. This chain connects TRBV7-9 to TRBJ2-7, with TRBD1 matching over 9 bases. Per germline, CDR1 SEHNR and CDR2 FQNEAQ (reference sequence). CDR3 length: 16 amino acids. The junction had 9 bases not matched to a gene; V was cut back by 2 bases and J by 4 bases. DNA for the CDR3: TGTGCCAGCAGCTTAAATGGACAGGGGATAATTTACGAGCAGTACTTC. As protein: CASSLNGQGIIYEQYF.

This chain uses TRBV7-2 with TRBJ2-2; D may be TRBD1 (6 bases). This CDR3 has 17 amino acids. Germline CDR1 SGHTA, CDR2 FQGNSA. Trimming pared 0 bases from V and 6 bases from J, leaving 17 bases between. This chain's CDR3 is CASSLAWQGTSAGELFF. The CDR3 region has the DNA TGTGCCAGCAGCTTAGCTTGGCAGGGGACGTCGGCCGGGGAGCTGTTTTTT.

The chain has TRBV7-8 and TRBJ2-7; D is unresolved. CDR1 SGHVS and CDR2 FQNEAQ come from the germline V gene. CDR3 length equals 12 residues. V shed 5 bases and J shed 7 bases, with 12 bases lying between them. The CDR3 DNA follows: TGTGCCAGCAGCCCCGGACCGCGGGAGCAGTACTTC. Protein product: CASSPGPREQYF.

The chain links TRBV5-1 to TRBJ2-5; maybe TRBD1 (5 bases). Trimming stripped 1 base from V and 3 bases from J, with 10 bases between. Germline CDR1 is SGHRS and CDR2 is YFSETQ. The CDR3 is 14 residues long. The CDR3 DNA reads as TGCGCCAGCAGCTTGAGGGCACAGGAAGAGACCCAGTACTTC. Its translation: CASSLRAQEETQYF.

The chain recombines TRBV5-1 with TRBJ1-1, with TRBD1 matching over 7 bases. The CDR3 has 12 residues. Germline lookup yields CDR1 SGHRS and CDR2 YFSETQ. V gave up 7 bases and J gave up 3 bases; unmatched junction bases: 3. For the CDR3, the DNA is TGCGCCAGCCGACAGGGTTACACTGAAGCTTTCTTT. Its protein is CASRQGYTEAFF.

This sequence joins TRBV12-5 and TRBJ2-1; TRBD1 agrees at 9 bases. The ends lost 2 bases at V and 2 bases at J; junction bases unmatched: 4. Germline V gene sequence: CDR1 LGHNT, CDR2 FRNRAP. The CDR3 totals 16 residues. The CDR3 nucleotides read TGTGCTAGTGGTTTGTACTGGACAGGGGCCTACAATGAGCAGTTCTTC. This gives the protein CASGLYWTGAYNEQFF. Based on the CDR3 plus reference TRBV12-5 and TRBJ2-1, the full variable domain is DARVTQTPRHKVTEMGQEVTMRCQPILGHNTVFWYRQTMMQGLELLAYFRNRAPLDDSGMPKDRFSAEMPDATLATLKIQPSEPRDSAVYFCASGLYWTGAYNEQFFGPGTRLTVL.

This clone was observed a single time. The V gene is TRBV4-1, the J gene TRBJ2-7; maybe TRBD2 (5 bases). CDR1 is MGHRA, CDR2 YSYEKL, per germline. The CDR3 spans 15 residues. With 1 base removed from V and 4 bases from J, the gap between germline ends came to 14 bases. The CDR3 sequence is CASSQVPEAVYEQYF. In DNA, the CDR3 is TGCGCCAGCAGCCAAGTTCCGGAAGCGGTATACGAGCAGTACTTC.

This chain links TRBV5-5 with TRBJ1-1; TRBD1 matches at 7 bases. V was clipped by 4 bases and J by 1 base; unmatched bases: 7. Per the germline V gene, CDR1 is SGHKS and CDR2 is YYEKEE (reference sequence). There are 15 residues in the CDR3. CDR3 sequence reads: CASSPSTGWNTEAFF. The CDR3 DNA reads as TGTGCCAGCAGCCCCTCGACAGGGTGGAACACTGAAGCTTTCTTT.

The chain recombines TRBV5-4 with TRBJ2-7; D gene unclear. CDR1 SGHNT and CDR2 YYREEE come from the germline V gene (reference sequence). The length of the CDR3 is 14 residues. Between the trimmed V and J ends, which lost 6 bases and 1 base, there was a span of 14 bases. The CDR3 loop reads CASNPRRVSYEQYF. CDR3 nucleotide sequence: TGTGCCAGCAACCCTCGTCGGGTTTCCTACGAGCAGTACTTC.

V and J are TRBV7-6 and TRBJ1-5, with D unresolved. The CDR3 has 14 amino acids. The V end was cut by 0 bases, the J end by 7 bases, with 10 bases between. Germline loops: CDR1 SGHVS, CDR2 FNYEAQ. CDR3 bases: TGTGCCAGCAGCTTAGCGATCGGGATACAGCCCCAGCATTTT. It is translated as CASSLAIGIQPQHF.

The chain is built from TRBV11-2 and TRBJ1-2, with D possibly being TRBD1 (5 bases). From germline, CDR1 is SGHAT and CDR2 FQNNGV. The CDR3 runs to 16 residues. V shed 4 bases and J shed 5 bases, with 20 bases lying between them. CDR3 in DNA: TGTGCCAGCAGCTCCCTAACGGGACCCCTCGGTTATGGCTACACCTTC. This codes for CASSSLTGPLGYGYTF.

The chain employs TRBV7-9 and TRBJ2-2, with 14 positions matching TRBD2. V shed 4 bases and J 6 bases; nucleotides not matched to a gene: 7. The CDR3 sequence is 17 residues long. Germline values: CDR1 SEHNR, CDR2 FQNEAQ (reference sequence). The CDR3 loop reads CASSSYAGLAGAGELFF. CDR3 coding DNA: TGTGCCAGCAGCTCTTATGCGGGACTAGCGGGGGCCGGGGAGCTGTTTTTT.

The rearrangement joins TRBV7-3 to TRBJ1-2, with TRBD1 as a possible D gene (5 bases). The CDR3 is made up of 13 amino acids. Trimming stripped 3 bases from V and 5 bases from J, with 10 bases between. Germline V lookup: CDR1 SGHTA, CDR2 FQGTGA. The CDR3 nucleotides are TGTGCCAGCAGCTTGGGCCAGGGTTATGGCTACACCTTC. It encodes CASSLGQGYGYTF.

This clone was seen more than once but under ten times. The chain joins TRBV7-9 to TRBJ1-5; D uncertain. The CDR3 spans 13 residues. From germline, CDR1 is SEHNR and CDR2 FQNEAQ (reference sequence). The V gene lost 4 bases and the J gene lost 4 bases, with 8 bases spanning the gap. The CDR3 region has the DNA TGTGCCAGCAGCTCTACTATTAATCAGCCCCAGCATTTT. Translation gives CASSSTINQPQHF.

V is TRBV6-1 and J is TRBJ2-1; perhaps TRBD1 as D (6 bases). Germline V gene lookup returns CDR1 MNHNS and CDR2 SASEGT. The CDR3 is 16 residues long. V gave up 2 bases and J gave up 5 bases, with 16 bases separating them. The CDR3 DNA reads as TGTGCCAGCAGTGAACCCCCGGTTGGGGGCGACAATGAGCAGTTCTTC. This sequence encodes CASSEPPVGGDNEQFF.

About this clone: Other DNA sequences in the same sample also yield this CDR3. This rearrangement joins TRBV11-2 to TRBJ2-7; D remains unclear. Trimming pared 1 base from V and 2 bases from J, leaving 12 bases between. Looked up from germline, CDR1 is SGHAT and CDR2 is FQNNGV. CDR3 length equals 15 residues. As DNA, the CDR3 is TGTGCCAGCAGCTTAGTGGCCGGGCTGGCCTACGAGCAGTACTTC. Protein sequence: CASSLVAGLAYEQYF.

The chain carries TRBV9 and TRBJ2-1; maybe TRBD1 (6 bases). The CDR3 runs to 15 residues. In germline, CDR1 is SGDLS, CDR2 YYNGEE. Trimming stripped 4 bases from V and 4 bases from J, with 15 bases between. CDR3 DNA: TGTGCCAGCAGCACTCGGACAGAGCCGTACAATGAGCAGTTCTTC. The encoded protein is CASSTRTEPYNEQFF.

The chain employs TRBV9 and TRBJ2-7; weak D call: TRBD1 (7 bases). The germline V gene encodes CDR1 SGDLS and CDR2 YYNGEE. There are 14 residues in the CDR3. The ends were cut back, 4 bases at V and 3 bases at J, with 14 bases in the middle. The CDR3 spells CASSKGGDSYEQYF. DNA of the CDR3: TGTGCCAGCAGCAAAGGCGGGGACAGCTACGAGCAGTACTTC. Looking up the rest from reference TRBV9 and TRBJ2-7 gives the full variable domain: DSGVTQTPKHLITATGQRVTLRCSPRSGDLSVYWYQQSLDQGLQFLIQYYNGEERAKGNILERFSAQQFPDLHSELNLSSLELGDSALYFCASSKGGDSYEQYFGPGTRLTVT.

The CDR3 DNA sequence: TGTGCCAGCAGCTTGGGACTAGCGGGAGGTAACACCGGGGAGCTGTTTTTT. Translating gives CASSLGLAGGNTGELFF. The rearrangement links TRBV5-4 to TRBJ2-2, with 13 bases matching TRBD2. The V and J ends lost 0 bases and 2 bases, in that order; junction bases with no gene match: 1. Germline V CDR1 and CDR2: SGHNT, YYREEE (reference sequence). The CDR3 consists of 17 residues.

This chain connects TRBV7-9 to TRBJ1-1, with 7 bases identical to TRBD1. This CDR3 has 16 amino acids. Germline V lookup: CDR1 SEHNR, CDR2 FQNEAQ (reference sequence). V gave up 6 bases and J gave up 2 bases; unmatched junction bases: 12. The CDR3 coding sequence is TGTGCCAGCAGATCACCGGGACAGCCGACTAACACTGAAGCTTTCTTT. This encodes CASRSPGQPTNTEAFF.

With respect to this clone: This same CDR3 is encoded by further DNA sequences in the sample. The J gene is TRBJ2-1, the V gene TRBV9, with a tentative D call TRBD2 (6 bases). The CDR3 runs 14 residues. Deletions cut 3 bases from V and 4 bases from J, with 11 bases between. CDR1 is SGDLS, CDR2 YYNGEE, per germline. The CDR3 here is CASSAGGGYNEQFF. In nucleotides, the CDR3 is TGTGCCAGCAGCGCAGGAGGAGGGTACAATGAGCAGTTCTTC. The complete variable domain, with remaining parts taken from reference TRBV9 and TRBJ2-1, reads DSGVTQTPKHLITATGQRVTLRCSPRSGDLSVYWYQQSLDQGLQFLIQYYNGEERAKGNILERFSAQQFPDLHSELNLSSLELGDSALYFCASSAGGGYNEQFFGPGTRLTVL.

The chain combines TRBV18 with TRBJ2-1, with D unresolved. V dropped 1 base and J dropped 9 bases, with 19 bases sitting between them. The CDR3 sequence is 16 residues long. CDR1 KGHSH and CDR2 LQKENI come from the germline V gene. The CDR3 DNA reads TGTGCCAGCTCACCACGGGGAACTAAGGCTACCCCTGAGCAGTTCTTC. Encoded protein: CASSPRGTKATPEQFF.

Comment on this clone: Other DNA sequences in the sample encode the same CDR3. J is TRBJ2-7 and V is TRBV11-2, with 13 nucleotides matching TRBD2. With V trimmed by 5 bases and J by 2 bases, 3 bases remained unmatched. The CDR3 runs 15 residues. Per germline, CDR1 SGHAT and CDR2 FQNNGV. This chain's CDR3 is CASSLGTSGTYEQYF. CDR3 DNA sequence: TGTGCCAGCAGCCTAGGGACTAGCGGGACCTACGAGCAGTACTTC.

The chain recombines TRBV14 with TRBJ2-7; D is ambiguous. The germline V gene has CDR1 SGHDN and CDR2 FVKESK. This CDR3 contains 16 residues. V shed 2 bases and J shed 1 base, with 15 bases lying between them. CDR3 nucleotides: TGTGCCAGCAGCCAATTTTCGGGTGCTCAGTCCTACGAGCAGTACTTC. Translated, it gives CASSQFSGAQSYEQYF.

The rearrangement links TRBV7-9 to TRBJ1-1; D not certain. The V end was cut by 2 bases, the J end by 8 bases, with 12 bases between. The CDR3 is 13 residues long. CDR1 is SEHNR, CDR2 FQNEAQ, per germline (reference sequence). The CDR3 bases are TGTGCCAGCAGCTTATATAACGACCGAGAAGCTTTCTTT. This encodes CASSLYNDREAFF. Using reference TRBV7-9 and TRBJ1-1 for the parts outside the CDR3, the full variable domain is DTGVSQNPRHKITKRGQNVTFRCDPISEHNRLYWYRQTLGQGPEFLTYFQNEAQLEKSRLLSDRFSAERPKGSFSTLEIQRTEQGDSAMYLCASSLYNDREAFFGQGTRLTVV.

The V and J genes are TRBV5-1 and TRBJ2-5; 9 bases map to TRBD2. Germline V lookup: CDR1 SGHRS, CDR2 YFSETQ. J gave up 4 bases and V 0 bases, and 13 bases lay outside the gene matches. CDR3 length: 18 amino acids. The CDR3 region is CASSLAVGVREGRETQYF. The CDR3 DNA reads TGCGCCAGCAGCTTGGCCGTAGGGGTGCGGGAGGGCCGAGAGACCCAGTACTTC.